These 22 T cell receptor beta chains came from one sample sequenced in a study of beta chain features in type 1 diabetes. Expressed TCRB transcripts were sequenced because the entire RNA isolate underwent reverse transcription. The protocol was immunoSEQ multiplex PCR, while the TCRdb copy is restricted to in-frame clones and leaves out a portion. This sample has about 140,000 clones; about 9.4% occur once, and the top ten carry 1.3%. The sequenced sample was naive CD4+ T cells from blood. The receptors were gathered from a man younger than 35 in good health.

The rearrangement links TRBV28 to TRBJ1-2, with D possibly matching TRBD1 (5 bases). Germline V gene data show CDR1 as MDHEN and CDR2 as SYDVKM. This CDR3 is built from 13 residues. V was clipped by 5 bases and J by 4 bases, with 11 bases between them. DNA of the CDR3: TGTGCCAGCAGTACCCAGGGATTCTATGGCTACACCTTC. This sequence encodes CASSTQGFYGYTF.

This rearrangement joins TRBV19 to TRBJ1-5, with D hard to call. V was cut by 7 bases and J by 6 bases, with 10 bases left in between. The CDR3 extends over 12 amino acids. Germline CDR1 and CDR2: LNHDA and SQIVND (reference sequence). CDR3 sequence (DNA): TGTGCCAGTACCATAGGAGGTCAGCCCCAGCATTTT. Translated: CASTIGGQPQHF.

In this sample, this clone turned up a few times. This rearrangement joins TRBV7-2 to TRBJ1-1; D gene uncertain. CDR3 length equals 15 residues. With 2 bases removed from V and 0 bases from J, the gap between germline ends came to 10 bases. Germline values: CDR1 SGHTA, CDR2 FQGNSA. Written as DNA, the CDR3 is TGTGCCAGCAGCTTATCGCCCGACATGAACACTGAAGCTTTCTTT. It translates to CASSLSPDMNTEAFF.

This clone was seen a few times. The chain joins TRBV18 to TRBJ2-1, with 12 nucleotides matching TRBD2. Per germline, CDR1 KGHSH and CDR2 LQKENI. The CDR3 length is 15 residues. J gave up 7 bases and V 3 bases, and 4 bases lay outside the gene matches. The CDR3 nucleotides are TGTGCCAGCTCACCCGGGACTAGCGGGTTAAATGAGCAGTTCTTC. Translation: CASSPGTSGLNEQFF.

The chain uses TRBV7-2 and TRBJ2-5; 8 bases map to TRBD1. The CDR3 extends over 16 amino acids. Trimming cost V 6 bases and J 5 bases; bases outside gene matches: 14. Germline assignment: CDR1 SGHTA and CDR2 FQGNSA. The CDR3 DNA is TGTGCCAGCAGGCAGTACGGGACAGGTCCTGGGGAGACCCAGTACTTC. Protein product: CASRQYGTGPGETQYF.

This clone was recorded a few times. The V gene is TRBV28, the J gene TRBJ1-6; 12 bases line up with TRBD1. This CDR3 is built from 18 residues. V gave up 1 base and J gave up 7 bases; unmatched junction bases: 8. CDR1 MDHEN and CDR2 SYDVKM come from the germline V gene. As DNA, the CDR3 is TGTGCCAGCAGTTTATACCCCCAGGGGACAGGGGGCAATTCACCCCTCCACTTT. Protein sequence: CASSLYPQGTGGNSPLHF.

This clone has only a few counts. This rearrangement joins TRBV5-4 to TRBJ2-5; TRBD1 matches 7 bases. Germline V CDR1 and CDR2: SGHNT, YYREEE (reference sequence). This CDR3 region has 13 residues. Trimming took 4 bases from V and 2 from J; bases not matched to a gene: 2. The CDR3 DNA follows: TGTGCCAGCAGCATGGGACAGCAAGAGACCCAGTACTTC. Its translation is CASSMGQQETQYF.

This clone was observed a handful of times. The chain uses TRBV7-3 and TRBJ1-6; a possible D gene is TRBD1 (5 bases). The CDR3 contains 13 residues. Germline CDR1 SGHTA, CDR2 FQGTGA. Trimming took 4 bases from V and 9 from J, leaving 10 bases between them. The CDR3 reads CASSSRRGSPLHF. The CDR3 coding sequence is TGTGCCAGCAGCTCCAGGAGGGGTTCACCCCTCCACTTT. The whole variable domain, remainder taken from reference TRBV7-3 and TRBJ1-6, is GAGVSQTPSNKVTEKGKYVELRCDPISGHTALYWYRQSLGQGPEFLIYFQGTGAADDSGLPNDRFFAVRPEGSVSTLKIQRTERGDSAVYLCASSSRRGSPLHFGNGTRLTVT.

Here the CDR3 reads CASSLRQGYEQYF. The CDR3 DNA sequence: TGTGCCAGCAGTTTACGACAGGGTTACGAGCAGTACTTC. The chain carries TRBV6-1 and TRBJ2-7, with TRBD1 identical over 7 bases. J lost 4 bases, V lost 5 bases, and 5 bases had no gene match. The CDR3 length is 13 residues. Germline CDR1 is MNHNS and CDR2 is SASEGT.

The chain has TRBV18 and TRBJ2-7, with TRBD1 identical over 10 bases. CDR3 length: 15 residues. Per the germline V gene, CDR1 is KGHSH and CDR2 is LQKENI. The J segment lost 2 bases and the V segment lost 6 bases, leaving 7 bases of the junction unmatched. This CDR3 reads CASSTWTGGPYEQYF. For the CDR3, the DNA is TGTGCCAGCTCCACATGGACAGGGGGACCCTACGAGCAGTACTTC.

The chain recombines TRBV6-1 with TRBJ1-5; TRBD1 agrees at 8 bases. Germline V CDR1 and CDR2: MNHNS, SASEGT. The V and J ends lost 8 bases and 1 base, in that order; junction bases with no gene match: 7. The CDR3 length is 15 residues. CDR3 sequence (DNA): TGTGCCAGCGACAGGGGAGGTGGGAGCAATCAGCCCCAGCATTTT. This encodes CASDRGGGSNQPQHF.

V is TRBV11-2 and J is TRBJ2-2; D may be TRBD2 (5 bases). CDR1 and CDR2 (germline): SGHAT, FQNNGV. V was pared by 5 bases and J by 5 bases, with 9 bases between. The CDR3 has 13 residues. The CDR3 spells CASSPGYTGELFF. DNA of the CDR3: TGTGCCAGCAGCCCGGGGTATACCGGGGAGCTGTTTTTT.

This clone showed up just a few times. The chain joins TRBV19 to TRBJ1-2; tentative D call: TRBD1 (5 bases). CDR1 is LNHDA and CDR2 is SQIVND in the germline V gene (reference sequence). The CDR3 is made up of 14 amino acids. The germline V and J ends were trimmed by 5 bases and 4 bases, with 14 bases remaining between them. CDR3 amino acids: CASSAQGGPYGYTF. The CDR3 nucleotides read TGTGCCAGTAGTGCGCAGGGTGGCCCCTATGGCTACACCTTC. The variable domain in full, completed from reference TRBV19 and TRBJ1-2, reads DGGITQSPKYLFRKEGQNVTLSCEQNLNHDAMYWYRQDPGQGLRLIYYSQIVNDFQKGDIAEGYSVSREKKESFPLTVTSAQKNPTAFYLCASSAQGGPYGYTFGSGTRLTVV.

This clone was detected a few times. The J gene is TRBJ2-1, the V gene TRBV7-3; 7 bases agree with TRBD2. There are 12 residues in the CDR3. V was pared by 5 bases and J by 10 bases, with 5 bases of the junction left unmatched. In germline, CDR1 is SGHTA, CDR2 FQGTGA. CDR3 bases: TGTGCCAGCAGCCCCTCGGGACTAGAGCAGTTCTTC. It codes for CASSPSGLEQFF.

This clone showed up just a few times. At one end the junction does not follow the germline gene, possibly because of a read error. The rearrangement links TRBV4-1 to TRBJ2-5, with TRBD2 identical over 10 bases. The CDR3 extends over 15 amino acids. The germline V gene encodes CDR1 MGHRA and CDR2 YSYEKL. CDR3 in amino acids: CASSQSSGGPMTQYF. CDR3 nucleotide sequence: TGTGCCAGCAGCCAGTCTAGCGGGGGCCCCATGACCCAGTACTTC.

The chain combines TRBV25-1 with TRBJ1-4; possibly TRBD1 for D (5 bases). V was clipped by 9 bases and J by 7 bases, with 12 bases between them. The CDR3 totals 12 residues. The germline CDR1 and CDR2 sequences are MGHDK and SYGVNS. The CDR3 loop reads CASQGDPEKLFF. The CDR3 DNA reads TGTGCCAGTCAGGGTGACCCTGAAAAACTGTTTTTT.

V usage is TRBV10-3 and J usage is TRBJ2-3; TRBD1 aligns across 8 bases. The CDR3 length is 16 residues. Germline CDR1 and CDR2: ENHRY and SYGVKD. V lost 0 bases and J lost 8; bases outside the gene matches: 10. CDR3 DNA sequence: TGTGCCATCAGTGAGTCGATTGCACAGGGGGGTGGTACGCAGTATTTT. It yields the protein CAISESIAQGGGTQYF.

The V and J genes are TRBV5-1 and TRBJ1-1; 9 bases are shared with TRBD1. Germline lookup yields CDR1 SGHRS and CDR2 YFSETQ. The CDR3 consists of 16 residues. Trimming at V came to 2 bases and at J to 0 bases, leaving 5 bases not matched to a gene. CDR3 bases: TGCGCCAGCAGCTTTTCCGGGACAGGGTTGAACACTGAAGCTTTCTTT. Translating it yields CASSFSGTGLNTEAFF.

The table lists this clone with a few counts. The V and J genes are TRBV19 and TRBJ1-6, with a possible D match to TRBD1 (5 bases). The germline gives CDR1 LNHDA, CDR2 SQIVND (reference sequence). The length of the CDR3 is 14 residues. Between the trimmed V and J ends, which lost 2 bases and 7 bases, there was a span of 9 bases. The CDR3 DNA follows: TGTGCCAGTAGTATACAGGGAAGAAATTCACCCCTCCACTTT. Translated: CASSIQGRNSPLHF.

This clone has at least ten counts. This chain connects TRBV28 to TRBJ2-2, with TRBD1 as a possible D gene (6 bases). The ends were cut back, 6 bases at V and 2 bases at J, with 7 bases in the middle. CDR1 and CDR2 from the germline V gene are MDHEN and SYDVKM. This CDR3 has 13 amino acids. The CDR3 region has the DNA TGTGCCAGCAGAGGGGGTAACACCGGGGAGCTGTTTTTT. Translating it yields CASRGGNTGELFF.

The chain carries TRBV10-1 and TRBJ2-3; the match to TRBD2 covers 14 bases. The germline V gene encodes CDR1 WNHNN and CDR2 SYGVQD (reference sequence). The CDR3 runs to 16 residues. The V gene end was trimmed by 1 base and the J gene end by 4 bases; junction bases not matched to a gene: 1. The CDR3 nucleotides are TGCGCCAGCAGTGAGTGGACTAGCGGGGGGTCAGATACGCAGTATTTT. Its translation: CASSEWTSGGSDTQYF.

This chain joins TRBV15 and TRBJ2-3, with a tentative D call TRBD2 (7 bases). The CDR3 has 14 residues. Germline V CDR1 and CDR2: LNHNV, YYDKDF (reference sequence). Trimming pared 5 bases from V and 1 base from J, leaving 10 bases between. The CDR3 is CATSGGGGTDTQYF. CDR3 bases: TGTGCCACCAGCGGAGGGGGGGGCACAGATACGCAGTATTTT.